This T cell receptor (beta chain) was captured by sequencing in a study of spatial heterogeneity in lung cancer. Overall study: The approximately 70 donors had untreated early-stage non-small cell lung cancer.

TCRdb reprocessed the 5' RACE reads via MiXCR and lists one record per CDR3 protein. The table lists about 52,000 distinct CDR3 sequences, around 7.7% of them singletons. Time point: blood at routine non-recurrence follow-up after resection. The authors sequenced whole RNA from tumor, nontumor lung or frozen PBMC without sorting. This clonotype was found a few times. The material sequenced was PBMCs, taken at follow-up. The receptor's source is a female donor with early-stage non-small cell lung cancer.

CDR3 amino acids: CASSQEPDRGSGEPQHF. DNA of the CDR3: TGCGCCAGCAGCCAAGAACCCGACAGGGGCTCGGGGGAGCCCCAGCATTTT. The V gene is TRBV4-1, the J gene TRBJ1-5; 8 nucleotides line up with TRBD1. Germline-derived CDR1 and CDR2 are MGHRA and YSYEKL. The CDR3 consists of 17 residues. With V trimmed by 0 bases and J by 8 bases, 12 bases remained unmatched.